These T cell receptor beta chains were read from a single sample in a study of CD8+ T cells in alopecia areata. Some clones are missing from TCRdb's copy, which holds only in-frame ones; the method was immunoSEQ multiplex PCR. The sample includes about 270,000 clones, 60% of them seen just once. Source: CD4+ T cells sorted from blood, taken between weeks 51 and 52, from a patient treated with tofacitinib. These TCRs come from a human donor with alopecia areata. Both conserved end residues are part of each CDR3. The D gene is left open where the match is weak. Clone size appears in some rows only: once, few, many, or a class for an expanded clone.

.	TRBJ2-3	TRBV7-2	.	TGTGCCAGCAGCTTCGGGGGGCAAACAGATACGCAGTATTTT	CASSFGGQTDTQYF
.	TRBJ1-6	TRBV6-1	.	TGTGCCAGCAGTGGACAGCCAAATTCACCCCTCCACTTT	CASSGQPNSPLHF
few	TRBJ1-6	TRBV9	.	TGTGCCAGCAGCGTAGCTCAGGGGTCACCCCTCCACTTT	CASSVAQGSPLHF
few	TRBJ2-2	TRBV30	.	TGTGCCTGGAGTGCGCACTGGGGGGCCGGCGGGGAGCTGTTTTTT	CAWSAHWGAGGELFF
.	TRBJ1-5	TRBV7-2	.	TGTGCCAGCAGCTTAGTTGGGGGAGAGCAGCCCCAGCATTTT	CASSLVGGEQPQHF
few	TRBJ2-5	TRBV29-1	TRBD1	TGCAGCGTAGTTCTTGACAGGGCCCAAGAGACCCAGTACTTC	CSVVLDRAQETQYF
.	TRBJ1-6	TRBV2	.	TGTGCCAGCAGTGAGATCAGGATTAATTCACCCCTCCACTTT	CASSEIRINSPLHF
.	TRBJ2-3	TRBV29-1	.	TGCAGCGTTGTGTTGTGGAGCACAGATACGCAGTATTTT	CSVVLWSTDTQYF
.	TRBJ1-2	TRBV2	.	TGTGCCAGCAGTGAAGACCCGGGACCGCGGGGACACACCTTC	CASSEDPGPRGHTF
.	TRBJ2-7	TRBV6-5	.	TGTGCCAGTGAACCGGACGGCCCAGTAAGGGAGCAGTACTTC	CASEPDGPVREQYF
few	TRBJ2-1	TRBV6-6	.	TGTGCCAGCAGTTACGTGGCGGGCAATGAGCAGTTCTTC	CASSYVAGNEQFF
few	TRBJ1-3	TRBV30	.	TGTGCCTGGAGTGTATCGTTAGCTGGAAACACCATATATTTT	CAWSVSLAGNTIYF
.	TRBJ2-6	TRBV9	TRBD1	TGTGCCAGCAGCCTCCGGGACAGGGTGGCTTCTGGGGCCAACGTCCTGACTTTC	CASSLRDRVASGANVLTF
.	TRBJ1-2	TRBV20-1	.	TGCAGTGCGAAGAACTATGGCTACACCTTC	CSAKNYGYTF
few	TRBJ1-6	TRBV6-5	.	TGTGCCAGCAGTTACGTGGTCCAGAATTCACCCCTCCACTTT	CASSYVVQNSPLHF
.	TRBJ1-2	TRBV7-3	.	TGTGCCAGCAGCTTACGGGGAGGCTATGGCTACACCTTC	CASSLRGGYGYTF
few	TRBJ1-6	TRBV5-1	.	TGCGCCAGCAGCTTGGCGGGGTGGAGTAATTCACCCCTCCACTTT	CASSLAGWSNSPLHF
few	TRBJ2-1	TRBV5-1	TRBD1	TGCGCCAGCAGCTTGCAGACAGGGGTGACGTACAATGAGCAGTTCTTC	CASSLQTGVTYNEQFF
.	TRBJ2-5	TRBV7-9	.	TGTGCCAGCAGCTTAGGAACCCAGGGGATCCAAGAGACCCAGTACTTC	CASSLGTQGIQETQYF
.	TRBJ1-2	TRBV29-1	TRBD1	TGCAGCGTAGCGAGGTCCGGGACAGGTCATAATGGCTACACCTTC	CSVARSGTGHNGYTF
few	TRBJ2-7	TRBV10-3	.	TGTGCCATCAGTCAGGGCATCCTCTCCTACGAGCAGTACTTC	CAISQGILSYEQYF
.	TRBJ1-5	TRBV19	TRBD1	TGTGCCAGTAGTAGCACAGGGGGCGGTCAGCCCCAGCATTTT	CASSSTGGGQPQHF
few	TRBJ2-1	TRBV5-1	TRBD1	TGCGCCAGCAGCTTTGCGGGACAGGTCCTCTACAATGAGCAGTTCTTC	CASSFAGQVLYNEQFF
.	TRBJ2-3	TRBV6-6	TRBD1	TGTGCCAGCAGCTACCAGGGACAGGGTCGCGATACGCAGTATTTT	CASSYQGQGRDTQYF
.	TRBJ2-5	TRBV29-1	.	TGCAGCGTTCTTTCTAGGGGGGAGACCCAGTACTTC	CSVLSRGETQYF
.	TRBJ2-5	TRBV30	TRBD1	TGTGCCTGGAGACGGACAGGGGTTTTTGGGACCCAGTACTTC	CAWRRTGVFGTQYF
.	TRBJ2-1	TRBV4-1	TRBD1	TGCGCCAGCAGCAGCCGGGACAGGGCCAATGAGCAGTTCTTC	CASSSRDRANEQFF
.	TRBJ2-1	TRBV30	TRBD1	TGTGCCTGGAGTAGGGGACAGGCCTACAATGAGCAGTTCTTC	CAWSRGQAYNEQFF
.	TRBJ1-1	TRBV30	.	TGTGCCTGGAGTGTACCGGGTACGAGAACTTTCTTT	CAWSVPGTRTFF
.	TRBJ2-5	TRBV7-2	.	TGTGCCAGCAGCTCGGACACTCTTGGGGAGACCCAGTACTTC	CASSSDTLGETQYF
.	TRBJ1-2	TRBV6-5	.	TGTGCCAGCAGTTACTCGGGCAGCTATGGCTACACCTTC	CASSYSGSYGYTF
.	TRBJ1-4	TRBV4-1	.	TGCGCCAGCAGCCGCCGGGGAGCTAATGAAAAACTGTTTTTT	CASSRRGANEKLFF
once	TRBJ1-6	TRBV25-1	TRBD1	TGTGCCAGCAGGGGGGACAGGGTGGAGAATTCACCCCTCCACTTT	CASRGDRVENSPLHF
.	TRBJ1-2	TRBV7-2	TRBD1	TGTGCCAGCAGCCCCCGGTGGGGGGGACAGGGTGGCTACACCTTC	CASSPRWGGQGGYTF